These T cell receptor beta chains were read from a single sample in a study of CD4+ T cells in melanoma. Sequencing used immunoSEQ multiplex PCR; TCRdb keeps in-frame clones, though not all of them. This sample yields approximately 20,000 clones, of which approximately 80% are seen a single time; 3.5% to 4% belongs to the top ten. The source material was cells from a culture (not recorded whether cultured in vitro). The receptor set was obtained from a human donor with melanoma. Both conserved end residues are part of each CDR3. Fields, in order: J gene, clone size, D gene, V gene, CDR3 DNA, CDR3 protein. A D gene is named only where the DNA matches it firmly. A clone size is listed for some rows: how often the clone was seen (once, few, many), or a class if it is expanded.

>TRBJ2-2|-|-|TRBV5-1
TGCGCCAGCAGCTGGCGAATGGCGGCCGGGGAGCTGTTTTTT
CASSWRMAAGELFF
>TRBJ1-2|-|-|TRBV6-1
TGTGCCAGCATGCGACACCTGGTTTACACCTTC
CASMRHLVYTF
>TRBJ2-5|-|TRBD1|TRBV6-5
TGTGCCAGCAGTTACCTCCCAGGGGGCGTAGGTGAGACCCAGTACTTC
CASSYLPGGVGETQYF
>TRBJ2-7|-|-|TRBV5-4
TGTGCCAGCAGCGCGGGACTGGGTAGGTACGAGCAGTACTTC
CASSAGLGRYEQYF
>TRBJ2-3|-|TRBD2|TRBV12-5
TGTGCTAGTGGGCGGGGGGCCACAGATACGCAGTATTTT
CASGRGATDTQYF
>TRBJ1-6|-|-|TRBV7-2
TGTGCCAGCAGCTTATTAGGGGTGAATAATTCACCCCTCCACTTT
CASSLLGVNNSPLHF
>TRBJ1-1|-|-|TRBV2
TGTGCCAGCAGTGATTGGGGCAGGGGAATAGAAGCTTTCTTT
CASSDWGRGIEAFF
>TRBJ1-5|-|-|TRBV6-1
TGTGCCAGCAGCCCTTATTGGGATCAGCCCCAGCATTTT
CASSPYWDQPQHF
>TRBJ2-6|-|-|TRBV7-9
TGTGCCAGCAGCTTTCCCCAGGGCAGTCCCAACTCTGGGGCCAACGTCCTGACTTTC
CASSFPQGSPNSGANVLTF
>TRBJ2-7|-|-|TRBV4-2
TGTGCCAGCAGCCAAGCTGTCCTCTACGAGCAGTACTTC
CASSQAVLYEQYF
>TRBJ2-3|few|TRBD2|TRBV11-2
TGTGCCAGCAGAGGACTAGCGGGGCCCGGGGCCCTGGCGCAGTATTTT
CASRGLAGPGALAQYF
>TRBJ2-3|few|TRBD2|TRBV6-5
TGTGCCAGCAGTTACTCAGAGCGGGGAGATACGCAGTATTTT
CASSYSERGDTQYF
>TRBJ2-2|few|-|TRBV6-1
TGTGCCAGCAGTGAAGGGTCCGCGAACACCGGGGAGCTGTTTTTT
CASSEGSANTGELFF
>TRBJ1-1|once|TRBD1|TRBV6-1
TGTGCCAGCAGTGCCCTTGGGACAGCGAACACTGAAGCTTTCTTT
CASSALGTANTEAFF
>TRBJ1-1|-|TRBD1|TRBV5-1
TGCGCCAGCAGCCAACTACGGACAGGGAACACTGAAGCTTTCTTT
CASSQLRTGNTEAFF
>TRBJ1-5|-|TRBD1|TRBV7-2
TGTGCCAGCAGCTTATATGGGACAGGGAATAATCAGCCCCAGCATTTT
CASSLYGTGNNQPQHF
>TRBJ2-7|-|TRBD1|TRBV5-4
TGTGCCAGCAGCTCCCCGGACAGGATGCACTACGAGCAGTACTTC
CASSSPDRMHYEQYF
>TRBJ2-5|few|-|TRBV2
TGTGCCAGCAGCGCCGACAGACAAGAGACCCAGTACTTC
CASSADRQETQYF
>TRBJ1-2|-|TRBD1|TRBV2
TGTGCCAGCAGTGAATATAGTGGGACAGGGGCTGGCTACACCTTC
CASSEYSGTGAGYTF
>TRBJ1-5|-|-|TRBV19
TGTGCCAGTAGTATTGCAGGGCTTCATCAGCCCCAGCATTTT
CASSIAGLHQPQHF
>TRBJ2-3|-|TRBD2|TRBV19
TGTGCCAGTAGTGCCAAAGCGGGGTACTCGACAGATACGCAGTATTTT
CASSAKAGYSTDTQYF
>TRBJ1-1|-|-|TRBV10-2
TGCGCCAGCAGTGAGAGTGGGAGGTACACTGAAGCTTTCTTT
CASSESGRYTEAFF
>TRBJ2-1|-|TRBD2|TRBV9
TGTGCCAGCAGCGTATCTAGCGGGGGTAATGAGCAGTTCTTC
CASSVSSGGNEQFF
>TRBJ1-1|-|-|TRBV5-1
TGCGCCAGCACCTCAGACAGCATGAACACTGAAGCTTTCTTT
CASTSDSMNTEAFF
>TRBJ1-5|once|-|TRBV18
TGTGCCAGCTCTACAGAACCCTATAGCAATCAGCCCCAGCATTTT
CASSTEPYSNQPQHF
>TRBJ2-7|-|-|TRBV6-5
TGTGCCAGCAGTTACTTTCACGAGCAGTACTTC
CASSYFHEQYF
>TRBJ2-3|-|-|TRBV5-4
TGTGCCAGCAGCTTAGGCCTAGCAGGAAGTACAGATACGCAGTATTTT
CASSLGLAGSTDTQYF
>TRBJ1-1|-|-|TRBV6-6
TGTGCCAGCCGGAACACTGAAGCTTTCTTT
CASRNTEAFF
>TRBJ1-1|-|-|TRBV5-6
TGTGCCAGCAGCTTGTACACGAACACTGAAGCTTTCTTT
CASSLYTNTEAFF
>TRBJ2-3|-|-|TRBV6-1
TGTGCCAGCTCGCGCGGGGACCCAGCGGTCGATACGCAGTATTTT
CASSRGDPAVDTQYF
>TRBJ2-3|-|-|TRBV10-3
TGTGCCACCCAAGACCGGGACATGGCGGGCACAGATACGCAGTATTTT
CATQDRDMAGTDTQYF
>TRBJ2-3|few|-|TRBV5-1
TGCGCCAGCAGCGAACGACAGAGCGATCGCCTGTCCCATTTCACAGATACGCAGTATTTT
CASSERQSDRLSHFTDTQYF
>TRBJ2-3|-|TRBD2|TRBV5-1
TGCGCCAGCAGCTTGGGACTAGCGGGGGATTCGACAGATACGCAGTATTTT
CASSLGLAGDSTDTQYF
>TRBJ2-1|-|-|TRBV5-1
TGCGCCAGCAGCTTGGGGGCGGGGCGCTCCTACAATGAGCAGTTCTTC
CASSLGAGRSYNEQFF
>TRBJ2-1|-|-|TRBV19
TGTGCCAGTAGCGGGGATTACAATGAGCAGTTCTTC
CASSGDYNEQFF
>TRBJ2-5|-|-|TRBV5-8
TGTGCCAGCAGCCCTACGGAAGAGACCCAGTACTTC
CASSPTEETQYF
>TRBJ2-3|-|-|TRBV5-1
TGCGCCAGCAGCTTATCGGGGGCCGAAGATACGCAGTATTTT
CASSLSGAEDTQYF
>TRBJ2-3|-|-|TRBV27
TGTGCCAGCAGCCAACACTTCGGACGGGACCTTCCTACCCAAGCGCAGTATTTT
CASSQHFGRDLPTQAQYF
>TRBJ1-5|-|TRBD1|TRBV15
TGTGCCACCAGCAGAGGGATGGCAGGGGGCTTTCAGCCCCAGCATTTT
CATSRGMAGGFQPQHF
>TRBJ2-7|-|-|TRBV4-1
TGCGCCAGCAGCCGAGACAAGGGCCCCTACGAGCAGTACTTC
CASSRDKGPYEQYF
>TRBJ2-5|-|-|TRBV5-1
TGCGCCAGCAGCCGTGGAGGCAACAGGAAATCACAAGAGACCCAGTACTTC
CASSRGGNRKSQETQYF
>TRBJ2-1|-|-|TRBV5-6
TGTGCCAGCAGCTTGAACCTCTACAATGAGCAGTTCTTC
CASSLNLYNEQFF
>TRBJ2-2|-|-|TRBV6-1
TGTGCCAGCAGTTCAGACATCCTGCGGATCGGGGAGCTGTTTTTT
CASSSDILRIGELFF
>TRBJ2-3|-|TRBD2|TRBV19
TGTGCCAGTAGTATCGGACTAGCGCAGGGAGATACGCAGTATTTT
CASSIGLAQGDTQYF
>TRBJ1-3|-|-|TRBV4-1
TGCGCCAGCAGCCGGGATGTGTGGGGCTCTGGAAACACCATATATTTT
CASSRDVWGSGNTIYF
>TRBJ1-1|medium-sized|TRBD1|TRBV6-1
TGTGCCAGCAGCAGGGACAGCAGGGGGAACACTGAAGCTTTCTTT
CASSRDSRGNTEAFF
>TRBJ2-5|-|-|TRBV11-3
TGTGCCAGCAGCTCCGGGGGGCCCCAAGAGACCCAGTACTTC
CASSSGGPQETQYF
>TRBJ2-5|-|-|TRBV5-1
TGCGCCAGCAGCTTCATCGGGACCGATGTGGAGACCCAGTACTTC
CASSFIGTDVETQYF
>TRBJ1-6|-|-|TRBV5-1
TGCGCCAGCGGCGAAGGCCCCAATTCACCCCTCCACTTT
CASGEGPNSPLHF
>TRBJ2-3|-|-|TRBV6-5
TGTGCCAGCCGAAGGGGGGATACGCAGTATTTT
CASRRGDTQYF
>TRBJ1-2|-|-|TRBV30
TGTGCCTGGAGTAGGGGTTCATTCAAGAACTATGGCTACACCTTC
CAWSRGSFKNYGYTF